The rows below give T cell receptor beta chains drawn from one sample of a study of blood T cell repertoires in COVID-19. Profiling relied on immunoSEQ multiplex PCR, and the TCRdb table lists in-frame clones only, not all of them. The repertoire holds 130,000 to 150,000 clones, with approximately 87% as singletons. Sequenced: peripheral blood. These receptor sequences come from a woman in her fifties or sixties with active or convalescent COVID-19. The CDR3 runs from the conserved cysteine through the conserved F or W. The D gene is left open where the match is weak. A clone size is listed for some rows: how often the clone was seen (once, few, many), or a class if it is expanded.

CSASREGRYNEQFF,TGCAGTGCGAGTAGGGAGGGCCGCTACAATGAGCAGTTCTTC,NA,TRBJ2-1,TRBV20-1,TRBD2
CASSLAPHTYGYTF,TGTGCCAGCAGCTTAGCCCCTCACACCTATGGCTACACCTTC,NA,TRBJ1-2,TRBV11-2,NA
CASSSQRNTEAFF,TGCGCCAGCAGCTCACAAAGGAACACTGAAGCTTTCTTT,NA,TRBJ1-1,TRBV5-1,NA
CASSTRTGVVKTQYF,TGTGCCAGCAGCACCCGGACAGGGGTTGTTAAGACCCAGTACTTC,NA,TRBJ2-5,TRBV7-2,TRBD1
CASSVDGTRNQPQHF,TGTGCCAGCAGCGTAGATGGGACACGGAATCAGCCCCAGCATTTT,NA,TRBJ1-5,TRBV9,NA
CASRSTGSGELFF,TGTGCCAGCAGGTCGACAGGGTCCGGGGAGCTGTTTTTT,NA,TRBJ2-2,TRBV7-2,TRBD1
CASSLVLANHEQFF,TGTGCCAGCAGCTTGGTGCTAGCGAACCATGAGCAGTTCTTC,NA,TRBJ2-1,TRBV5-5,NA
CASTPGRGNYGYTF,TGTGCCAGCACCCCAGGCCGCGGGAACTATGGCTACACCTTC,few,TRBJ1-2,TRBV7-3,NA
CASSLGTVNRREKLFF,TGTGCCAGCAGCTTAGGGACAGTCAATAGGAGGGAAAAACTGTTTTTT,NA,TRBJ1-4,TRBV7-8,NA
CASSKRQEAGVQPQHF,TGTGCCAGCAGCAAAAGGCAGGAGGCCGGGGTCCAGCCCCAGCATTTT,NA,TRBJ1-5,TRBV21-1,NA
CASSDTSGRAGELFF,TGTGCCAGCAGCGATACTAGCGGGAGAGCCGGGGAGCTGTTTTTT,few,TRBJ2-2,TRBV7-8,TRBD2
CASSSASGYYEQYF,TGTGCCAGCAGTTCCGCTAGCGGTTACTACGAGCAGTACTTC,NA,TRBJ2-7,TRBV2,TRBD2
CASSVASGYNEQFF,TGTGCCAGCAGCGTGGCTAGCGGTTACAATGAGCAGTTCTTC,NA,TRBJ2-1,TRBV9,TRBD2
CASLPNPQGNTEAFF,TGTGCCAGTTTACCCAACCCCCAGGGGAACACTGAAGCTTTCTTT,NA,TRBJ1-1,TRBV2,NA
CASSLGDRGNEKLFF,TGTGCCAGCAGCTTAGGGGACAGGGGGAATGAAAAACTGTTTTTT,NA,TRBJ1-4,TRBV7-9,TRBD1
CASSSLRTSGSSYNEQFF,TGTGCCAGCAGCTCCTTGCGGACTAGCGGGAGCTCCTACAATGAGCAGTTCTTC,NA,TRBJ2-1,TRBV7-9,TRBD2
CASSTGQGVGYTF,TGTGCCAGCAGTACCGGACAGGGTGTTGGCTACACCTTC,NA,TRBJ1-2,TRBV12-3/TRBV12-4,TRBD1
CASSSGTGGRYMNTEAFF,TGTGCCAGTAGCTCCGGGACAGGGGGCCGCTATATGAACACTGAAGCTTTCTTT,NA,TRBJ1-1,TRBV19,TRBD1
CASSEERRSVIRSGANVLTF,TGTGCCAGCAGTGAAGAGCGGCGTAGCGTTATACGCTCTGGGGCCAACGTCCTGACTTTC,NA,TRBJ2-6,TRBV2,NA
CASIGGENTEAFF,TGTGCCAGCATTGGGGGGGAAAACACTGAAGCTTTCTTT,NA,TRBJ1-1,TRBV28,NA